One sample yielded the 24 T cell receptor beta chains listed below, sequenced in a study of T-cell memory formation after mild COVID-19. TCRdb processed the 5' RACE reads anew with MiXCR; each CDR3 protein has one entry. The sample carries around 200,000 distinct CDR3 sequences, roughly 18% recorded once. The sequencing input was PBMCs or a T cell subset sorted from them (not recorded which). The receptors derive from a man in his late teens or twenties who had mild COVID-19 (a few samples of this study predate the infection). Cell type and time point are not known.

The rearrangement joins TRBV7-7 to TRBJ2-5; TRBD1 matches 7 bases. CDR1 is SSHAT and CDR2 is FNYEAQ in the germline V gene (reference sequence). The CDR3 totals 14 residues. Trimming at V came to 4 bases and at J to 4 bases, leaving 6 bases not matched to a gene. The CDR3 region is CASSSTGRRETQYF. The DNA of the CDR3 is TGTGCCAGCAGCTCGACAGGGCGCCGAGAGACCCAGTACTTC.

This clonotype was seen a handful of times. V gene TRBV10-3 combines with J gene TRBJ2-5, with 14 positions matching TRBD2. Trimming took 10 bases from V and 3 from J; bases not matched to a gene: 16. The germline V gene has CDR1 ENHRY and CDR2 SYGVKD. CDR3 size: 18 residues. The CDR3 nucleotides read TGTGCCACACGCATGGACCTGGGACTAGCGGGGGTCGAAGAGACCCAGTACTTC. Translation: CATRMDLGLAGVEETQYF.

This clonotype appeared a few times. This rearrangement joins TRBV20-1 to TRBJ1-5, with 7 positions matching TRBD1. V lost 2 bases, J lost 4 bases, and 11 bases stayed unmatched. The CDR3 is 16 residues long. The germline V gene has CDR1 DFQATT and CDR2 SNEGSKA (reference sequence). DNA of the CDR3: TGCAGTGCTAGACCCCCGGACAGGTCCTGGAATCAGCCCCAGCATTTT. The encoded protein is CSARPPDRSWNQPQHF.

This clonotype was counted a few times. The rearrangement links TRBV28 to TRBJ2-7; 8 nucleotides align to TRBD1. This CDR3 region has 14 residues. Trimming at V came to 4 bases and at J to 2 bases, leaving 4 bases not matched to a gene. Germline V gene data show CDR1 as MDHEN and CDR2 as SYDVKM. This chain's CDR3 is CASSSGQGPYEQYV. DNA of the CDR3: TGTGCCAGCAGTTCTGGACAGGGCCCCTACGAGCAGTACGTC.

This clonotype has a count of ten or more. The rearrangement joins TRBV7-9 to TRBJ2-7; the D gene is possibly TRBD2 (5 bases). V lost 5 bases and J 5 bases, leaving 16 bases between the germline ends. The CDR3 is 14 residues long. Germline CDR1 SEHNR, CDR2 FQNEAQ (reference sequence). The CDR3 region is CASSPLGSHNEQYV. The CDR3 DNA is TGTGCCAGCAGCCCCCTTGGGAGTCACAACGAGCAGTACGTC.

The V and J genes are TRBV6-2 or TRBV6-3 and TRBJ2-2; the D is unclear. The germline V gene encodes CDR1 MNHEY and CDR2 SVGEGT. The V gene lost 6 bases and the J gene lost 2 bases, with 7 bases spanning the gap. This CDR3 is built from 13 residues. The CDR3 protein is CASRAQNTGELFF. Here the CDR3 DNA reads TGTGCCAGCAGAGCCCAAAACACCGGGGAGCTGTTTTTT.

This clonotype came up a few times. The chain carries TRBV4-3 and TRBJ2-2, with D unclear. CDR1 and CDR2 (germline): LGHNA, YSLEER. The CDR3 loop spans 16 amino acids. V lost 1 base, J lost 4 bases, and 13 bases lay in between. DNA for the CDR3: TGCGCCAGCAGCCAAGGGGCCGCCCTTTTCACCGGGGAGCTGTTTTTT. Its protein product is CASSQGAALFTGELFF.

This clonotype was seen a few times. This chain joins TRBV20-1 and TRBJ1-2, with a tentative D call TRBD1 (6 bases). Trimming removed 6 bases at V and 7 bases at J, with 18 bases between. Germline-derived CDR1 and CDR2 are DFQATT and SNEGSKA (reference sequence). The CDR3 has 13 amino acids. CDR3 protein: CSAPRGARGGYTF. The CDR3 region has the DNA TGCAGTGCGCCCCGGGGGGCTCGGGGTGGCTACACCTTC.

This clonotype was counted between two and nine times. The rearrangement links TRBV4-3 to TRBJ1-4; D remains unclear. Per the germline V gene, CDR1 is LGHNA and CDR2 is YSLEER. The CDR3 covers 15 residues. The V and J ends lost 2 bases and 7 bases respectively, with 14 bases between them. CDR3 residues: CASSQLTKRGEKLFF. CDR3 nucleotides: TGCGCCAGCAGCCAATTGACCAAACGGGGTGAAAAACTGTTTTTT.

A few counts support this clonotype. The chain employs TRBV9 and TRBJ2-7; the D gene is possibly TRBD2 (6 bases). CDR1 SGDLS and CDR2 YYNGEE come from the germline V gene. CDR3 length: 15 amino acids. Trimming shortened V by 0 bases and J by 4 bases, and 14 bases separated the two germline ends. The CDR3 region is CASSVGPGVSYEQYF. DNA of the CDR3: TGTGCCAGCAGCGTAGGTCCGGGGGTCTCGTACGAGCAGTACTTC.

The V and J genes are TRBV28 and TRBJ1-2; no firm D call. Trimming stripped 4 bases from V and 3 bases from J, with 9 bases between. Germline-derived CDR1 and CDR2 are MDHEN and SYDVKM. The CDR3 contains 13 residues. DNA of the CDR3: TGTGCCAGCAGTTATCAGGATTACTATGGCTACACCTTC. Translation gives CASSYQDYYGYTF.

In its sample, this clonotype was seen a few times. The chain has TRBV25-1 and TRBJ2-7; no reliable D call. The germline gives CDR1 MGHDK, CDR2 SYGVNS. The CDR3 has 11 amino acids. Trimming removed 4 bases at V and 3 bases at J, with 4 bases between. CDR3 nucleotide sequence: TGTGCCAGCAGTGGGTACTACGAGCAGTACGTC. Its translation: CASSGYYEQYV.

V is TRBV7-9 and J is TRBJ2-6, with D possibly TRBD2 on 6 matching bases. The germline V and J ends were trimmed by 6 bases and 2 bases, with 14 bases remaining between them. CDR1 is SEHNR and CDR2 is FQNEAQ in the germline V gene (reference sequence). This CDR3 is 16 amino acids long. Written as DNA, the CDR3 is TGTGCCAGCAGTTTCGGGGGTCTAACTGGGGCCAACGTCCTGACTTTC. Translating it yields CASSFGGLTGANVLTF. Drawing the rest from reference TRBV7-9 and TRBJ2-6, the complete variable domain is DTGVSQNPRHKITKRGQNVTFRCDPISEHNRLYWYRQTLGQGPEFLTYFQNEAQLEKSRLLSDRFSAERPKGSFSTLEIQRTEQGDSAMYLCASSFGGLTGANVLTFGAGSRLTVL.

The chain carries TRBV20-1 and TRBJ2-5, with 12 bases identical to TRBD2. The CDR3 runs to 15 residues. Per the germline V gene, CDR1 is DFQATT and CDR2 is SNEGSKA (reference sequence). After removal of 3 bases from V and 5 bases from J, the junction contained 7 bases not matched to a gene. DNA for the CDR3: TGCAGTGCTAGCCGGACTAGCGGGGATCGGGAGACCCAGTACTTC. Translated, it gives CSASRTSGDRETQYF.

V and J are TRBV21-1 and TRBJ1-1; the DNA was not compared with TRBD1, the D call given in the table. TRBV21-1 represents a pseudogene. The CDR3 contains 16 residues. This CDR3 is CARPQRGRQGNTEAFF. CDR3 DNA sequence: TGTGCCAGACCACAGAGGGGGCGACAGGGGAACACTGAAGCTTTCTTT.

This clonotype turned up a few times. J is TRBJ1-2 and V is TRBV2; TRBD1 matches at 9 bases. This CDR3 is 13 amino acids long. The ends lost 8 bases at V and 5 bases at J; junction bases unmatched: 6. The V gene's germline CDR1 is SNHLY and CDR2 FYNNEI. In nucleotides, the CDR3 is TGTGCCAGCGGGTCGACAGGGGGATATGGCTACACCTTC. It specifies CASGSTGGYGYTF.

The chain has TRBV7-2 and TRBJ1-5; 10 bases map to TRBD1. The CDR3 spans 14 residues. V gave up 5 bases and J gave up 6 bases; unmatched junction bases: 4. Germline V gene data show CDR1 as SGHTA and CDR2 as FQGNSA. CDR3 amino acids: CASSPDRGTQPQHF. Written as DNA, the CDR3 is TGTGCCAGCAGCCCGGACAGGGGGACTCAGCCCCAGCATTTT. Drawing the rest from reference TRBV7-2 and TRBJ1-5, the complete variable domain is GAGVSQSPSNKVTEKGKDVELRCDPISGHTALYWYRQSLGQGLEFLIYFQGNSAPDKSGLPSDRFSAERTGGSVSTLTIQRTQQEDSAVYLCASSPDRGTQPQHFGDGTRLSIL.

V usage is TRBV2 and J usage is TRBJ2-3, with no clear D. Germline CDR1 reads SNHLY; CDR2 reads FYNNEI. The CDR3 covers 11 residues. The V and J ends lost 6 bases and 8 bases respectively, with 9 bases between them. CDR3 sequence (DNA): TGTGCCAGCAGCCCCCTAGGTACGCAGTATTTT. This codes for CASSPLGTQYF.

This clonotype came up many times. The chain carries TRBV11-3 and TRBJ2-1; the match to TRBD2 covers 10 bases. Germline V gene data show CDR1 as SGHNT and CDR2 as YENEEA. V shed 0 bases, J shed 10 bases, and the junction held 6 bases outside the gene matches. This CDR3 has 15 residues. The CDR3 DNA reads as TGTGCCAGCAGCTTAGACCCGGTGACTAGCGGGGAGCAGTTCTTC. Translation: CASSLDPVTSGEQFF.

The V and J genes are TRBV5-5 and TRBJ2-3, with D maybe TRBD1 (6 bases). This CDR3 is built from 15 residues. Trimming shortened V by 1 base and J by 1 base, and 10 bases separated the two germline ends. The germline CDR1 and CDR2 sequences are SGHKS and YYEKEE (reference sequence). This CDR3 reads CASSLRDTRTDTQYF. The CDR3 nucleotides read TGTGCCAGCAGCTTGCGGGACACACGCACAGATACGCAGTATTTT.

The gene calls are TRBV4-2 and TRBJ1-4; no clear D gene. Germline V lookup: CDR1 LGHNA, CDR2 YNFKEQ. V shed 4 bases and J shed 8 bases, with 17 bases lying between them. CDR3 length: 15 residues. The CDR3 DNA reads TGTGCCAGCAGCCGCCCCCGGGGTGTGGAGGAAAAACTGTTTTTT. Encoded protein: CASSRPRGVEEKLFF.

This clonotype came up a few times. V is TRBV7-9 and J is TRBJ2-5; TRBD2 matches 7 bases. The CDR3 extends over 14 amino acids. Germline V gene sequence: CDR1 SEHNR, CDR2 FQNEAQ (reference sequence). With V trimmed by 5 bases and J by 5 bases, 8 bases remained unmatched. CDR3 in amino acids: CASSLGLGGETQYF. In nucleotides, the CDR3 is TGTGCCAGCAGCCTTGGACTAGGAGGCGAGACCCAGTACTTC.

V usage is TRBV4-2 and J usage is TRBJ1-2, with D perhaps matching TRBD1 (5 bases). In germline, CDR1 is LGHNA, CDR2 YNFKEQ. Trimming shortened V by 1 base and J by 6 bases, and 12 bases separated the two germline ends. The CDR3 has 14 amino acids. The CDR3 sequence is CASSQVGGANGYTF. For the CDR3, the DNA is TGTGCCAGCAGCCAAGTGGGAGGGGCAAATGGCTACACCTTC.

The chain couples TRBV19 to TRBJ1-5; D is possibly TRBD1 (6 bases). Trimming took off 5 bases at V and 2 bases at J, with 13 bases between the two ends. Germline assignment: CDR1 LNHDA and CDR2 SQIVND (reference sequence). This CDR3 is built from 15 residues. CDR3: CASSPVGGGNQPQHF. The CDR3 DNA follows: TGTGCCAGTAGTCCCGTAGGGGGAGGCAATCAGCCCCAGCATTTT.